The 23 T cell receptor beta chains presented below share a single source sample, sequenced in a study of technical replicates of blood from a few donors. The method was immunoSEQ multiplex PCR; TCRdb's version includes in-frame clones alone and lacks a portion of them. This table holds 55,000 to 70,000 clones, roughly 91% found once. Material: PBMCs. Receptors originate from a human donor in good health. Some clones in this sample may be carry-over from other donors' samples.

The chain has TRBV21-1 and TRBJ2-1; the D call of TRBD2 is as the table states it, not checked on the DNA. TRBV21-1 is given as a pseudogene. The CDR3 spans 11 residues. The DNA of the CDR3 is TGTGCCAGCAGCTTTGAGTCAGAGGAGTTCTTC. Its translation: CASSFESEEFF.

V gene TRBV4-1 combines with J gene TRBJ1-6; TRBD1 is a possible D gene (5 bases). The CDR3 length is 14 residues. Germline V lookup: CDR1 MGHRA, CDR2 YSYEKL. Deletions cut 2 bases from V and 5 bases from J, with 7 bases between. CDR3 residues: CASSQLDNNSPLHF. CDR3 nucleotides: TGCGCCAGCAGCCAACTGGACAATAATTCACCCCTCCACTTT.

The chain recombines TRBV2 with TRBJ2-7; 10 nucleotides align to TRBD1. Trimming took 6 bases from V and 7 from J; bases not matched to a gene: 6. CDR1 is SNHLY, CDR2 FYNNEI, per germline. The CDR3 is 13 amino acids. The CDR3 sequence: CASRRTGGWEQYF. The CDR3 DNA follows: TGTGCCAGCAGGCGGACAGGGGGTTGGGAGCAGTACTTC.

The V gene is TRBV11-2, the J gene TRBJ1-2, with TRBD1 as a possible D gene (6 bases). The germline V and J ends were trimmed by 1 base and 2 bases, with 8 bases remaining between them. Germline-derived CDR1 and CDR2 are SGHAT and FQNNGV. The CDR3 length is 14 residues. The CDR3 spells CASSLVQGNYGYTF. The CDR3, as DNA: TGTGCCAGCAGCTTAGTTCAGGGGAACTATGGCTACACCTTC.

The CDR3 here is CASSLAGGGRAVRNEQYF. The CDR3 bases are TGTGCCAGCAGCTTAGCGGGGGGCGGGAGGGCCGTAAGAAACGAGCAGTACTTC. The chain uses TRBV7-8 and TRBJ2-7; the match to TRBD2 covers 9 bases. V lost 0 bases and J lost 5; bases outside the gene matches: 14. The germline CDR1 and CDR2 sequences are SGHVS and FQNEAQ. The CDR3 sequence is 18 residues long.

J is TRBJ2-1 and V is TRBV7-3, with 9 bases that match TRBD2. Germline V gene data show CDR1 as SGHTA and CDR2 as FQGTGA. The junction had 6 bases not matched to a gene; V was cut back by 5 bases and J by 1 base. This CDR3 has 16 amino acids. CDR3 bases: TGTGCCAGCAGCGAAGTGCTAGCGGGGTCCTACAATGAGCAGTTCTTC. Translated, it gives CASSEVLAGSYNEQFF. The complete variable domain, with remaining parts taken from reference TRBV7-3 and TRBJ2-1, reads GAGVSQTPSNKVTEKGKYVELRCDPISGHTALYWYRQSLGQGPEFLIYFQGTGAADDSGLPNDRFFAVRPEGSVSTLKIQRTERGDSAVYLCASSEVLAGSYNEQFFGPGTRLTVL.

J is TRBJ2-7 and V is TRBV5-6; perhaps TRBD2 as D (5 bases). The V gene's germline CDR1 is SGHDT and CDR2 YYEEEE. V was clipped by 2 bases and J by 5 bases, with 11 bases between them. The CDR3 sequence is 13 residues long. The CDR3 region has the DNA TGTGCCAGCAGCTTCTCGGGGTCTAACGAGCAGTACTTC. Protein: CASSFSGSNEQYF.

Only a few counts were recorded for this clone. The genes are TRBV7-6 and TRBJ1-3; TRBD1 matches at 9 bases. The CDR3 is 17 residues long. V trimming: 1 base; J trimming: 4 bases; junction bases outside the gene matches: 8. The germline V gene has CDR1 SGHVS and CDR2 FNYEAQ. The CDR3, as DNA: TGTGCCAGCAGCTTAGTACCGGGACAGGGAACAGGAAACACCATATATTTT. Translation: CASSLVPGQGTGNTIYF.

The chain combines TRBV11-1 with TRBJ2-7; D gene ambiguous. Germline loops: CDR1 SGHAT, CDR2 FQDESV (reference sequence). Trimming shortened V by 2 bases and J by 0 bases, and 8 bases separated the two germline ends. The CDR3 length is 14 residues. Here the CDR3 reads CASSLRAISYEQYF. Here the CDR3 DNA reads TGTGCCAGCAGCTTACGTGCTATCTCCTACGAGCAGTACTTC.

V usage is TRBV2 and J usage is TRBJ2-5, with 12 bases identical to TRBD2. V shed 6 bases and J 5 bases; nucleotides not matched to a gene: 10. The germline CDR1 and CDR2 sequences are SNHLY and FYNNEI. The CDR3 is 16 amino acids. This chain's CDR3 is CASSRLAGAYSETQYF. CDR3 nucleotide sequence: TGTGCCAGCAGCCGACTAGCGGGGGCCTATTCGGAGACCCAGTACTTC.

This clone was detected a few times. The rearrangement uses TRBV11-3 and TRBJ2-5, with a tentative D call TRBD2 (6 bases). The germline V gene has CDR1 SGHNT and CDR2 YENEEA. The V and J ends lost 5 bases and 4 bases respectively, with 14 bases between them. The CDR3 runs to 14 residues. The CDR3 DNA is TGTGCCAGCAGCCTATATGGGGGGTCAGAGACCCAGTACTTC. This sequence encodes CASSLYGGSETQYF.

This clone has more than one count but fewer than ten. J is TRBJ1-2 and V is TRBV5-1; no clear D gene. The CDR3 extends over 13 amino acids. Trimming left V 2 bases short and J 1 base short, with 6 bases between. Germline CDR1 is SGHRS and CDR2 is YFSETQ. The CDR3 protein is CASSFGSNYGYTF. In DNA, the CDR3 is TGCGCCAGCAGCTTTGGCAGTAACTATGGCTACACCTTC. Full variable domain (outside the CDR3, taken from reference TRBV5-1 and TRBJ1-2): KAGVTQTPRYLIKTRGQQVTLSCSPISGHRSVSWYQQTPGQGLQFLFEYFSETQRNKGNFPGRFSGRQFSNSRSEMNVSTLELGDSALYLCASSFGSNYGYTFGSGTRLTVV.

J is TRBJ2-5 and V is TRBV2, with 7 bases identical to TRBD1. The CDR3 runs to 13 residues. After removal of 8 bases from V and 2 bases from J, the junction contained 5 bases not matched to a gene. Germline CDR1 is SNHLY and CDR2 is FYNNEI. This CDR3 is CASSGQPQETQYF. In DNA form, the CDR3 reads TGTGCCAGCTCGGGACAGCCTCAAGAGACCCAGTACTTC.

V gene TRBV29-1 combines with J gene TRBJ2-3, with 8 nucleotides matching TRBD2. The CDR3 spans 12 residues. Germline-derived CDR1 and CDR2 are SQVTM and ANQGSEA. The V and J ends lost 7 bases and 3 bases, in that order; junction bases with no gene match: 3. The CDR3 reads CSGGTSTDTQYF. CDR3 DNA: TGCAGCGGGGGGACTAGTACAGATACGCAGTATTTT.

This clone appeared once. The rearrangement joins TRBV30 to TRBJ2-5; possibly TRBD1 for D (5 bases). Germline loops: CDR1 GTSNPN, CDR2 SVGIG (reference sequence). This CDR3 contains 13 residues. Trimming left V 2 bases short and J 5 bases short, with 12 bases between. CDR3 region: CAWSTGLGETQYF. The CDR3 DNA follows: TGTGCCTGGAGTACAGGCCTGGGGGAGACCCAGTACTTC.

J is TRBJ2-2 and V is TRBV11-2; D possibly corresponds to TRBD2 (5 bases). Germline CDR1 is SGHAT and CDR2 is FQNNGV. The V end was cut by 6 bases, the J end by 6 bases, with 11 bases between. This CDR3 spans 13 amino acids. The CDR3 sequence: CASREVPPGELFF. The CDR3 DNA sequence: TGTGCCAGCAGGGAGGTCCCCCCCGGGGAGCTGTTTTTT.

The chain couples TRBV19 to TRBJ1-5, with TRBD1 matching 7 bases. Germline V gene sequence: CDR1 LNHDA, CDR2 SQIVND (reference sequence). CDR3 length equals 16 residues. V lost 5 bases to trimming and J lost 0 bases; unmatched junction nucleotides: 7. CDR3 protein: CASSYSDRDSNQPQHF. The CDR3 nucleotides are TGTGCCAGTAGTTATTCCGACAGGGATAGCAATCAGCCCCAGCATTTT.

The V call is TRBV5-5, the J call TRBJ1-5; D remains ambiguous. Looked up from germline, CDR1 is SGHKS and CDR2 is YYEKEE (reference sequence). The CDR3 has 14 residues. V was trimmed by 0 bases and J by 3 bases, leaving 7 bases between them. Written as DNA, the CDR3 is TGTGCCAGCAGCTTGGCGCAGGTCAATCAGCCCCAGCATTTT. Its translation: CASSLAQVNQPQHF.

V usage is TRBV7-8 and J usage is TRBJ2-1, with D perhaps TRBD1 (7 bases). V was cut by 1 base and J by 0 bases, with 13 bases left in between. Germline V lookup: CDR1 SGHVS, CDR2 FQNEAQ. The CDR3 spans 17 residues. The CDR3 loop reads CASSLGGGTASYNEQFF. The CDR3 region has the DNA TGTGCCAGCAGCTTAGGGGGCGGGACAGCCTCCTACAATGAGCAGTTCTTC.

This chain uses TRBV5-4 with TRBJ1-2; TRBD1 matches 9 bases. CDR1 is SGHNT, CDR2 YYREEE, per germline (reference sequence). This CDR3 has 17 residues. J was trimmed by 2 bases and V by 4 bases; bases with no gene match: 12. This CDR3 is CASSPGRMGQGNYGYTF. The CDR3, as DNA: TGTGCCAGCAGCCCGGGTAGGATGGGACAGGGAAACTATGGCTACACCTTC.

Written as DNA, the CDR3 is TGCGCCAGCAGCCGCGACAGTAACACCGGGGAGCTGTTTTTT. Residues: CASSRDSNTGELFF. The J gene is TRBJ2-2, the V gene TRBV4-1; the D gene is possibly TRBD1 (5 bases). The CDR3 loop spans 14 amino acids. Trimming pared 4 bases from V and 2 bases from J, leaving 8 bases between. In germline, CDR1 is MGHRA, CDR2 YSYEKL.

The gene calls are TRBV7-2 and TRBJ1-5, with D possibly TRBD1 on 5 matching bases. This CDR3 is built from 15 residues. V shed 1 base and J shed 7 bases, with 14 bases lying between them. Germline-derived CDR1 and CDR2 are SGHTA and FQGNSA. This CDR3 is CASSLVGGVPQPQHF. As DNA, the CDR3 is TGTGCCAGCAGCTTAGTAGGAGGGGTACCGCAGCCCCAGCATTTT.

The chain recombines TRBV4-3 with TRBJ1-6, with 8 positions matching TRBD1. V dropped 4 bases and J dropped 8; count of bases not matched to a gene: 10. CDR1 is LGHNA and CDR2 is YSLEER in the germline V gene. CDR3 length equals 16 residues. CDR3 sequence (DNA): TGCGCCAGCAGCCGAGCATCCGGGACAGGCCATTCACCCCTCCACTTT. Protein: CASSRASGTGHSPLHF.